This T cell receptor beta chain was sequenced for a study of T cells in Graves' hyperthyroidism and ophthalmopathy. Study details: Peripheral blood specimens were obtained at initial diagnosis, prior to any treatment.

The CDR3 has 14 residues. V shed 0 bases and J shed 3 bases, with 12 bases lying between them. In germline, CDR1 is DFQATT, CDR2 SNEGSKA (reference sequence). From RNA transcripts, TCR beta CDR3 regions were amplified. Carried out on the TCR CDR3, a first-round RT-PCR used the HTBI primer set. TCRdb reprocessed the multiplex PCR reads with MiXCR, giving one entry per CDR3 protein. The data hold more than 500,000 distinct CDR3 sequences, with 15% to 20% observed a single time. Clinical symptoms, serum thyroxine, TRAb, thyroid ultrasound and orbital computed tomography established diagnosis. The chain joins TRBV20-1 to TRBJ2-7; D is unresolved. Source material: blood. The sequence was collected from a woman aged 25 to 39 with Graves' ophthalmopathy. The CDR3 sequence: CSARDWNPNYEQYF. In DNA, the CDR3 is TGCAGTGCTAGAGATTGGAACCCCAACTACGAGCAGTACTTC.